Shown below are 10 T cell receptor beta chains from a single sample sequenced in a study of shared clonotypes between healthy human individuals. Cells designated naive CD8 were CD45RO-negative and were positively selected for CCR7, with terminally differentiated effector memory CD45RA+ cells excluded. Generated by immunoSEQ multiplex PCR, the TCRdb table keeps only in-frame clones and is missing some. Of 1.5 million to 2.5 million clones in the sample, 85% to 95% were seen once. The material sequenced was naive CD8+ T cells sorted from blood. The receptors originated from a man between 18 and 35 years old in good health.

This chain links TRBV9 with TRBJ2-7; perhaps TRBD1 as D (7 bases). This CDR3 contains 15 residues. The V gene lost 5 bases and the J gene lost 4 bases, with 19 bases spanning the gap. Per germline, CDR1 SGDLS and CDR2 YYNGEE. The CDR3 region has the DNA TGTGCCAGCAGTGGTCGACAGGGAGGAGAATACGAGCAGTACTTC. It translates to CASSGRQGGEYEQYF.

The V call is TRBV30, the J call TRBJ1-1; D may be TRBD1 (6 bases). Trimming shortened V by 1 base and J by 0 bases, and 9 bases separated the two germline ends. The CDR3 contains 14 residues. The V gene's germline CDR1 is GTSNPN and CDR2 SVGIG (reference sequence). This chain's CDR3 is CAWSEQGMNTEAFF. Here the CDR3 DNA reads TGTGCCTGGAGTGAACAGGGAATGAACACTGAAGCTTTCTTT.

DNA of the CDR3: TGTGCCAGCAGTTCAGCACTAGGGGGATACGAGCAGTACTTC. Protein product: CASSSALGGYEQYF. This chain joins TRBV28 and TRBJ2-7; weak D call: TRBD1 (6 bases). Germline values: CDR1 MDHEN, CDR2 SYDVKM. The CDR3 has 14 amino acids. Trimming left V 4 bases short and J 4 bases short, with 14 bases between. Filled out from reference TRBV28 and TRBJ2-7, the complete variable domain reads DVKVTQSSRYLVKRTGEKVFLECVQDMDHENMFWYRQDPGLGLRLIYFSYDVKMKEKGDIPEGYSVSREKKERFSLILESASTNQTSMYLCASSSALGGYEQYFGPGTRLTVT.

This clone was recorded a few times. The rearrangement joins TRBV7-9 to TRBJ2-4, with 13 bases fitting TRBD2. This CDR3 region has 16 residues. Germline lookup yields CDR1 SEHNR and CDR2 FQNEAQ (reference sequence). The V and J ends lost 5 bases and 7 bases, in that order; junction bases with no gene match: 8. The CDR3, as DNA: TGTGCCAGCAGCGGAAGGACTAGCGGGAGTTTGAACATTCAGTACTTC. Translating gives CASSGRTSGSLNIQYF.

This chain joins TRBV27 and TRBJ2-6; 7 nucleotides align to TRBD1. Germline CDR1 and CDR2: MNHEY and SMNVEV (reference sequence). The junction had 4 bases not matched to a gene; V was cut back by 5 bases and J by 3 bases. There are 15 residues in the CDR3. The CDR3 protein is CASSQTGVGANVLTF. CDR3 DNA sequence: TGTGCCAGCAGTCAAACAGGGGTTGGGGCCAACGTCCTGACTTTC.

This clone occurred once. The chain employs TRBV27 and TRBJ2-1, with TRBD2 matching over 14 bases. CDR1 MNHEY and CDR2 SMNVEV come from the germline V gene (reference sequence). The CDR3 is 17 residues long. J lost 5 bases, V lost 2 bases, and 5 bases had no gene match. The CDR3 region is CASSLIPTSGGDNEQFF. The CDR3 DNA sequence: TGTGCCAGCAGTTTAATCCCGACTAGCGGGGGGGACAATGAGCAGTTCTTC.

The CDR3 spells CASSEGKRVVSGYTF. The CDR3 bases are TGTGCCAGCAGTGAAGGAAAAAGGGTAGTGAGCGGCTACACCTTC. The V gene is TRBV6-1, the J gene TRBJ1-2; D not resolved. Deletions cut 1 base from V and 8 bases from J, with 17 bases between. The CDR3 is 15 residues long. Germline CDR1 MNHNS, CDR2 SASEGT.

This clone has a handful of counts. The genes are TRBV28 and TRBJ1-3; no reliable D call. The germline V and J ends were trimmed by 7 bases and 4 bases, with 11 bases remaining between them. CDR3 size: 13 residues. Germline lookup yields CDR1 MDHEN and CDR2 SYDVKM. The DNA for the CDR3 is TGTGCCAGCATGTGGGGTTACGGAAACACCATATATTTT. Protein: CASMWGYGNTIYF.

The genes are TRBV28 and TRBJ2-7, with 10 bases fitting TRBD1. Per the germline V gene, CDR1 is MDHEN and CDR2 is SYDVKM. The CDR3 length is 12 residues. V was clipped by 10 bases and J by 4 bases; unmatched bases: 4. The CDR3 loop is CATGQGGYEQYF. The CDR3 region has the DNA TGTGCCACCGGACAGGGGGGTTACGAGCAGTACTTC.

The chain links TRBV9 to TRBJ2-1; D gene ambiguous. Between the trimmed V and J ends, which lost 4 bases and 5 bases, there was a span of 13 bases. From germline, CDR1 is SGDLS and CDR2 YYNGEE. CDR3 length: 14 residues. The CDR3 loop is CASSPPESNNEQFF. CDR3 DNA: TGTGCCAGCAGCCCCCCGGAGTCCAACAATGAGCAGTTCTTC. The variable domain in full, completed from reference TRBV9 and TRBJ2-1, reads DSGVTQTPKHLITATGQRVTLRCSPRSGDLSVYWYQQSLDQGLQFLIQYYNGEERAKGNILERFSAQQFPDLHSELNLSSLELGDSALYFCASSPPESNNEQFFGPGTRLTVL.